Listed below are T cell receptor beta chains from one sample, sequenced in a study of yellow fever vaccine responses in identical twins. MiXCR, applied by TCRdb to the RT-PCR reads, yields one record per CDR3 protein. The sample yields about 2,500 distinct CDR3 sequences, around 78% seen once. Sample: T cells from blood (PBMCs), unsorted or a sorted subset (not recorded which), taken before or after yellow fever vaccination (not recorded which). Every receptor here comes from a woman younger than 35 who received the yellow fever vaccine. Each CDR3 is given with its conserved first and last residue. The D gene is left open where the match is weak. Size is stated for part of the rows, as once, few or many counts, or as a class when the clone is expanded.

d_call j_call clone_size v_call cdr3_nt cdr3_aa
NA TRBJ1-1 NA TRBV15 TGTGCCACCAGCAGAGGACCCATGAACACTGAAGCTTTCTTT CATSRGPMNTEAFF
NA TRBJ2-2 NA TRBV20-1 TGCAGTGCTAGAGATCGAACGGCGATAGGGGAGCTGTTTTTT CSARDRTAIGELFF
TRBD1 TRBJ1-1 NA TRBV6-5 TGTGCCAGCAGTTACTCGATTGGGCTCCAGGGGGCTGAAGCTTTCTTT CASSYSIGLQGAEAFF
TRBD1 TRBJ1-6 NA TRBV6-2/TRBV6-3 TGTGCCAGCAGAACCTTACAGGGGAATAATTCACCCCTCCACTTT CASRTLQGNNSPLHF
NA TRBJ2-7 NA TRBV11-3 TGTGCCAGCAGCCCACCTACAGGGAGCTCCTACGAGCAGTACTTC CASSPPTGSSYEQYF
TRBD1 TRBJ2-5 NA TRBV7-9 TGTGCCAGCAGCTGGACAGGAGTCCCCCAAGAGACCCAGTACTTC CASSWTGVPQETQYF
NA TRBJ2-3 once TRBV6-1 TGTGCCTGCACCCGGGGGCCGGGGGGCACAGATACGCAGTATTTT CACTRGPGGTDTQYF
NA TRBJ1-1 NA TRBV6-1 TGTGCCAGCAGCACAGGGTTGAACACTGAAGCTTTCTTT CASSTGLNTEAFF
TRBD2 TRBJ2-7 NA TRBV6-2/TRBV6-3 TGTGCCAGCAGTTACTTTCAGGTTCTAGCGGAGTTGATAGGCTACGAGCAGTACTTC CASSYFQVLAELIGYEQYF
TRBD1 TRBJ1-5 NA TRBV10-3 TGTGCCATCAGTAAGGGACAGGGGATAAATCAGCCCCAGCATTTT CAISKGQGINQPQHF
NA TRBJ1-5 NA TRBV23-1 TGCGCCAGCAGTCAAGGGGGGCCCAATCAGCCCCAGCATTTT CASSQGGPNQPQHF
NA TRBJ2-1 NA TRBV10-1 TGCGCCAGCAGTGAAGAAAGTGGTCCTTACAATGAGCAGTTCTTC CASSEESGPYNEQFF
NA TRBJ2-2 NA TRBV5-1 TGCGCCAGCAGCTTGCCGGGGACGAGTAGGGACGGGGAGCTGTTTTTT CASSLPGTSRDGELFF
NA TRBJ2-7 NA TRBV18 TGTGCCATCAACTTTAGGGACTACGAGCAGTACTTC CAINFRDYEQYF
NA TRBJ1-1 NA TRBV11-2 TGTGCCAGCAGCCCGTCACTGAACACTGAAGCTTTCTTT CASSPSLNTEAFF
TRBD1 TRBJ2-2 NA TRBV13 TGTGCCAGCGGGGACAGGTACACCGGGGAGCTGTTTTTT CASGDRYTGELFF
NA TRBJ1-1 NA TRBV10-3 TGTGCCATCAGTCAGAACACTGAAGCTTTCTTT CAISQNTEAFF
TRBD1 TRBJ1-2 NA TRBV6-2/TRBV6-3 TGTGCCAGCAGTTACGGGGACAGCCTCTATGGCTACACCTTC CASSYGDSLYGYTF
NA TRBJ2-5 NA TRBV29-1 TGCAGCGTCTCAACAAGGTACCAAGAGACCCAGTACTTC CSVSTRYQETQYF
NA TRBJ2-3 NA TRBV5-6 TGTGCCAGCAGACTTTCTAGCACAGATACGCAGTATTTT CASRLSSTDTQYF
TRBD1 TRBJ1-2 NA TRBV24-1 TGTGCCACCAGTGACCAACAGGACAGGAGAGGCTACACCTTC CATSDQQDRRGYTF
NA TRBJ2-7 NA TRBV12-3/TRBV12-4 TGTGCCAGCACCGGAAGCGGTTACGAGCAGTACTTC CASTGSGYEQYF
TRBD2 TRBJ2-3 NA TRBV11-1 TGTGCCAGCAGCCCGGGGACTAGCGGGAGTTATACGCAGTATTTT CASSPGTSGSYTQYF
NA TRBJ2-1 few TRBV11-3 TGTGCCAGCAGCCCCCGGCCGGGGCCTTACAATGAGCAGTTCTTC CASSPRPGPYNEQFF
TRBD2 TRBJ2-2 NA TRBV4-3 TGCGCCAGCAGCGATCCCGGGACTAGCGCCGGGGAGCTGTTTTTT CASSDPGTSAGELFF
NA TRBJ2-1 NA TRBV7-9 TGTGCCAGCAGCCCCAACGACAGCAATGAGCAGTTCTTC CASSPNDSNEQFF
NA TRBJ2-3 NA TRBV2 TGTGCCAGCAGTCGGGACGATACTCGCACAGATACGCAGTATTTT CASSRDDTRTDTQYF
NA TRBJ2-7 NA TRBV20-1 TGCAGTGCTAAGAGGGCGGTGATCTACGAGCAGTACTTC CSAKRAVIYEQYF
NA TRBJ2-7 NA TRBV28 TGTGCCAGCGCAGACAGCCTCTACGAGCAGTACTTC CASADSLYEQYF
TRBD1 TRBJ1-2 NA TRBV10-3 TGTGCCACAAAGACAGGGGGAGGGGAAGCATATGGCTACACCTTC CATKTGGGEAYGYTF
NA TRBJ1-1 once TRBV10-3 TGTGCCATCAGTGAGGTCCCAGAGTCTAACACTGAAGCTTTCTTT CAISEVPESNTEAFF
NA TRBJ1-1 NA TRBV4-1 TGCGCCAGCAGCCAAGGAGTGGTGGTGGTTAACACTGAAGCTTTCTTT CASSQGVVVVNTEAFF
TRBD2 TRBJ2-1 NA TRBV6-1 TGTGCCAGCAGCGATAGGAGCGGGGGGGCCGATGAGCAGTTCTTC CASSDRSGGADEQFF
TRBD1 TRBJ2-7 NA TRBV11-3 TGTGCCAGCAGCTTTGGGGACAGCTTATCCGTTTACGAGCAGTACTTC CASSFGDSLSVYEQYF
NA TRBJ2-7 NA TRBV21-1 TGTGCCAGCAGCACCATCCCCGGGACTAGCGACTACGAGCAGTACTTC CASSTIPGTSDYEQYF
TRBD2 TRBJ2-7 few TRBV11-1 TGTGCCAGCAGCTTGGGACCAAGCGGGAGGGGAACCGGCGAGCAGTACTTC CASSLGPSGRGTGEQYF
NA TRBJ2-1 NA TRBV24-1 TGTGCCACCAGTGCAAGGGGCCTCTGGGATGAGCAGTTCTTC CATSARGLWDEQFF
NA TRBJ2-3 NA TRBV2 TGTGCCAGCAGTGAAGCGATCCACTTGGATACGCAGTATTTT CASSEAIHLDTQYF
TRBD2 TRBJ2-1 NA TRBV12-3/TRBV12-4 TGTGCCAGCGGTCTAGCGGGGGCTTCCTACAATGAGCAGTTCTTC CASGLAGASYNEQFF
NA TRBJ1-6 NA TRBV7-6 TGTGCCAGCAGCTCACAGGGTTTCAATTCACCCCTCCACTTT CASSSQGFNSPLHF
NA TRBJ2-1 NA TRBV18 TGTGCCAGCTCACCATCTATTACCGGGGGCTACAATGAGCAGTTCTTC CASSPSITGGYNEQFF
TRBD2 TRBJ2-4 NA TRBV12-3/TRBV12-4 TGTGCCAGCAGTTTAGAGGCTAGCGGGGGAAACATTCAGTACTTC CASSLEASGGNIQYF
NA TRBJ2-4 NA TRBV18 TGTGCCAGCTCACCCCCTCGGGACCGAGAAAACATTCAGTACTTC CASSPPRDRENIQYF
TRBD1 TRBJ1-6 NA TRBV20-1 TGCAGTGCAACCCGGGACAGGGGCAATTCACCCCTCCACTTT CSATRDRGNSPLHF
NA TRBJ1-3 few TRBV6-5 TGTGCCAGCAGTTGGGGCAGTCCTTCCTCTGGAAACACCATATATTTT CASSWGSPSSGNTIYF
NA TRBJ1-2 NA TRBV13 TGTGCCAGCAGGGGGACTGCCTATGGCTACACCTTC CASRGTAYGYTF
TRBD1 TRBJ2-1 NA TRBV23-1 TGCGCCAGCAGTCAACCCACAGGGGACCCACCCTACAATGAGCAGTTCTTC CASSQPTGDPPYNEQFF
TRBD2 TRBJ2-1 NA TRBV12-3/TRBV12-4 TGTGCCAGCGGAAGATCTCAAGGACTAGCGGGAGTCGGGGAGAACGAGCAGTTCTTC CASGRSQGLAGVGENEQFF
TRBD1 TRBJ1-5 NA TRBV28 TGTGCCAGCAGCTTGGGACAGTTGAACAATCAGCCCCAGCATTTT CASSLGQLNNQPQHF
NA TRBJ1-2 NA TRBV15 TGTGCCACCAGCACGGCGGGGGCTAAACAGGGCTACACCTTC CATSTAGAKQGYTF
NA TRBJ1-2 NA TRBV12-3/TRBV12-4 TGTGCCAGCAGTACGCCGACAGGCTATGGCTACACCTTC CASSTPTGYGYTF
NA TRBJ1-1 NA TRBV7-7 TGTGCCAGCAGCTTGGGTTGGGGCACTGAAGCTTTCTTT CASSLGWGTEAFF
NA TRBJ1-1 NA TRBV20-1 TGCAGTGCTAGGCGGAACACTGAAGCTTTCTTT CSARRNTEAFF
TRBD2 TRBJ2-1 once TRBV4-2 TGTGCCAGCAGCCAAACGGGACTAGCGGGGGGGGCTCAATACAATGAGCAGTTCTTC CASSQTGLAGGAQYNEQFF
NA TRBJ2-1 NA TRBV10-3 TGTGCCATCAGGGACCGGGACTCTACCTACAATGAGCAGTTCTTC CAIRDRDSTYNEQFF
TRBD2 TRBJ2-5 NA TRBV29-1 TGCAGCGTTGGCGGGAGCCATCAAGAGACCCAGTACTTC CSVGGSHQETQYF
TRBD1 TRBJ1-6 NA TRBV10-3 TGTGCCATCAATACGGGACAGGCCGTTAATTCACCCCTCCACTTT CAINTGQAVNSPLHF
TRBD1 TRBJ1-6 few TRBV6-5 TGTGCCAGCAGTTACTCGAACGTCAGGGGGTTAGAATCACCCCTCCACTTT CASSYSNVRGLESPLHF